Given below is one T cell receptor (beta chain) in context. The sample originates from a study of blood T cell repertoires in COVID-19. Study details: The study drew acute and convalescent COVID-19 samples from the United States, Italy and Spain. Nucleic acid was either cDNA or gDNA, and it came from T cells, B-cell-depleted T cells, or PBMCs.

V was cut by 2 bases and J by 1 base, with 8 bases left in between. The germline CDR1 and CDR2 sequences are MNHEY and SVGEGT. The CDR3 totals 14 residues. Original processing methods: Reference gene primer amplification in the assay estimated nucleated cell counts. The data were produced by immunoSEQ multiplex PCR, yet TCRdb's version contains in-frame clones alone and is incomplete. V and J calls and clone size follow that table, whereas D and trimming were derived from the DNA. The repertoire holds approximately 100,000 clones, with over 70% as singletons. This chain connects TRBV6-2 or TRBV6-3 to TRBJ1-2; D gene ambiguous. This receptor was taken from a human donor in a cohort sampled during active or convalescent COVID-19. The source material was peripheral blood. In nucleotides, the CDR3 is TGTGCCAGCAGTTACGTCCAGGTTAACTATGGCTACACCTTC. Amino acids: CASSYVQVNYGYTF.